This TCR beta chain was documented in a study of T cell responses to AZD1222 COVID-19 vaccine. Profiling relied on immunoSEQ multiplex PCR, and the TCRdb table lists in-frame clones only, not all of them. This table holds roughly 270,000 clones, almost 95% found once. Germline-derived CDR1 and CDR2 are MDHEN and SYDVKM. V lost 6 bases to trimming and J lost 4 bases, with 9 bases between them. CDR3 length: 12 amino acids. The origin of this receptor is an adult who received the AZD1222 COVID-19 vaccine. Sequenced material: peripheral blood, taken 28 days after the second AZD1222 dose. The chain carries TRBV28 and TRBJ1-2, with D possibly matching TRBD1 (5 bases). Here the CDR3 reads CASRAGTYGYTF. The CDR3 bases are TGTGCCAGCAGGGCCGGGACCTATGGCTACACCTTC.